This TCR beta chain stems from a study of cytomegalovirus exposure and HLA in healthy donors. Sequencing used immunoSEQ multiplex PCR; TCRdb keeps in-frame clones, though not all of them. The sample lists some 85,000 clones; 95% to 96% were seen once. As to this clone: The antigen remains undetermined.

General study findings and limits: Across donors, most TCRs were seen rarely, yet some public ones were widespread.

The CDR3 is made up of 13 amino acids. Losses at the gene ends were 8 bases for V and 2 bases for J; bases not matched to a gene: 5. Germline V gene data show CDR1 as SGHRS and CDR2 as YFSETQ. The J gene is TRBJ2-7, the V gene TRBV5-1; 9 bases agree with TRBD1. The sample was PBMCs. The receptor was derived from a woman under 30 in good health and CMV-seronegative. This chain's CDR3 is CASGQGMAYEQYF. CDR3 sequence (DNA): TGCGCCAGTGGACAGGGGATGGCCTACGAGCAGTACTTC.